A single sample is the source of the 22 T cell receptor beta chains below, sequenced in a study of cytotoxic CD8 clonotypes in ibrutinib-treated CLL. The protocol was immunoSEQ multiplex PCR, while the TCRdb copy is restricted to in-frame clones and leaves out a portion. Counted here are approximately 280,000 clones, 76% occurring once; the ten biggest clones make up around 5.3%. The sequences come from PBMCs, collected at disease progression, from a patient treated with ibrutinib. These receptors all come from a human donor with chronic lymphocytic leukemia.

This chain connects TRBV7-8 to TRBJ2-7; possibly TRBD1 for D (6 bases). Germline assignment: CDR1 SGHVS and CDR2 FQNEAQ. The germline V and J ends were trimmed by 2 bases and 3 bases, with 14 bases remaining between them. The CDR3 sequence is 15 residues long. The CDR3 protein is CASSLFRTALYEQYF. The CDR3 bases are TGTGCCAGCAGCTTATTCAGGACAGCCCTCTACGAGCAGTACTTC.

J is TRBJ1-3 and V is TRBV9; D may be TRBD1 (6 bases). The CDR3 loop spans 16 amino acids. Trimming took 4 bases from V and 0 from J, leaving 14 bases between them. Germline V gene data show CDR1 as SGDLS and CDR2 as YYNGEE. For the CDR3, the DNA is TGTGCCAGCAGCAAACGACAGGTCGTCTCTGGAAACACCATATATTTT. Its protein product is CASSKRQVVSGNTIYF.

This rearrangement joins TRBV28 to TRBJ2-7; 14 bases match TRBD2. The germline V gene has CDR1 MDHEN and CDR2 SYDVKM. The CDR3 loop spans 17 amino acids. J was trimmed by 3 bases and V by 5 bases; bases with no gene match: 9. Here the CDR3 reads CASSQGLAGGLFYEQYF. The CDR3 DNA reads as TGTGCCAGCAGTCAAGGACTAGCGGGAGGACTCTTCTACGAGCAGTACTTC.

The chain combines TRBV20-1 with TRBJ2-5, with D unclear. In germline, CDR1 is DFQATT, CDR2 SNEGSKA (reference sequence). The length of the CDR3 is 10 residues. The V and J ends lost 4 bases and 5 bases respectively, with 5 bases between them. This chain's CDR3 is CSANGETQYF. CDR3 DNA sequence: TGCAGTGCTAACGGGGAGACCCAGTACTTC.

The gene calls are TRBV4-1 and TRBJ2-7; weak D call: TRBD2 (5 bases). CDR3 length: 15 residues. Trimming removed 0 bases at V and 3 bases at J, with 12 bases between. The germline V gene has CDR1 MGHRA and CDR2 YSYEKL. CDR3 bases: TGCGCCAGCAGCCAAGAGACCTTTGAGGGCTACGAGCAGTACTTC. This gives the protein CASSQETFEGYEQYF.

The gene calls are TRBV5-4 and TRBJ2-7; 12 nucleotides agree with TRBD2. CDR3 length equals 16 residues. Trimming took 3 bases from V and 3 from J; bases not matched to a gene: 7. The germline CDR1 and CDR2 sequences are SGHNT and YYREEE (reference sequence). The DNA of the CDR3 is TGTGCCAGCAGCTCCCCTCGGACTAGCGGGATCTACGAGCAGTACTTC. It codes for CASSSPRTSGIYEQYF.

This clone was detected a few times. The genes are TRBV5-1 and TRBJ1-6; 10 positions agree with TRBD1. CDR1 and CDR2 (germline): SGHRS, YFSETQ. Losses at the gene ends were 3 bases for V and 7 bases for J; bases not matched to a gene: 10. CDR3 length: 17 residues. The CDR3 spells CASSCTGTGAINSPLHF. CDR3 coding DNA: TGCGCCAGCAGCTGCACCGGGACAGGGGCGATAAATTCACCCCTCCACTTT. The whole variable domain, remainder taken from reference TRBV5-1 and TRBJ1-6, is KAGVTQTPRYLIKTRGQQVTLSCSPISGHRSVSWYQQTPGQGLQFLFEYFSETQRNKGNFPGRFSGRQFSNSRSEMNVSTLELGDSALYLCASSCTGTGAINSPLHFGNGTRLTVT.

This chain connects TRBV19 to TRBJ1-2; the match to TRBD1 covers 8 bases. V gave up 4 bases and J gave up 2 bases; unmatched junction bases: 9. This CDR3 has 16 amino acids. Germline CDR1 reads LNHDA; CDR2 reads SQIVND (reference sequence). Written as DNA, the CDR3 is TGTGCCAGTAGTAAGAACAGGGGGATGAGGAACTATGGCTACACCTTC. Amino acids: CASSKNRGMRNYGYTF. Combining the CDR3 with reference TRBV19 and TRBJ1-2 gives the whole variable domain DGGITQSPKYLFRKEGQNVTLSCEQNLNHDAMYWYRQDPGQGLRLIYYSQIVNDFQKGDIAEGYSVSREKKESFPLTVTSAQKNPTAFYLCASSKNRGMRNYGYTFGSGTRLTVV.

The chain links TRBV5-4 to TRBJ2-3; D is ambiguous. Germline assignment: CDR1 SGHNT and CDR2 YYREEE (reference sequence). CDR3 length: 16 residues. Between the trimmed V and J ends, which lost 4 bases and 2 bases, there was a span of 17 bases. Written as DNA, the CDR3 is TGTGCCAGCAGCCCGGGCCCTGGGGTTTTCACAGATACGCAGTATTTT. Residues: CASSPGPGVFTDTQYF.

V and J are TRBV6-5 and TRBJ2-5, with TRBD1 identical over 9 bases. The CDR3 consists of 16 residues. Germline V lookup: CDR1 MNHEY, CDR2 SVGAGI. V shed 1 base and J 3 bases; nucleotides not matched to a gene: 6. The DNA of the CDR3 is TGTGCCAGCAGTTACTTTCGACGACAGGGGGAAGAGACCCAGTACTTC. This translates into CASSYFRRQGEETQYF.

This clone was detected only a few times. This chain joins TRBV5-1 and TRBJ1-3; D is uncertain. CDR1 is SGHRS, CDR2 YFSETQ, per germline. V shed 0 bases and J shed 3 bases, with 7 bases lying between them. The CDR3 totals 14 residues. CDR3 protein: CASSLEAYGNTIYF. Here the CDR3 DNA reads TGCGCCAGCAGCTTGGAGGCTTATGGAAACACCATATATTTT.

The chain employs TRBV5-5 and TRBJ2-3; either TRBD1 or TRBD2 may supply D (6 bases each). Germline CDR1 is SGHKS and CDR2 is YYEKEE (reference sequence). Trimming left V 4 bases short and J 2 bases short, with 14 bases between. This CDR3 has 15 amino acids. CDR3 in amino acids: CASSRGPPITDTQYF. The CDR3 DNA is TGTGCCAGCAGCCGGGGGCCCCCGATCACAGATACGCAGTATTTT.

This clone was recorded a few times. The chain joins TRBV2 to TRBJ1-1; 7 nucleotides agree with TRBD1. The ends lost 5 bases at V and 5 bases at J; junction bases unmatched: 5. CDR1 is SNHLY, CDR2 FYNNEI, per germline. This CDR3 region has 13 residues. CDR3 amino acids: CASSLQGGTEAFF. DNA of the CDR3: TGTGCCAGCAGTCTTCAGGGGGGTACTGAAGCTTTCTTT.

The V call is TRBV10-3, the J call TRBJ2-7; TRBD1 matches at 11 bases. J was trimmed by 3 bases and V by 3 bases; bases with no gene match: 4. The CDR3 is made up of 15 amino acids. Germline CDR1 is ENHRY and CDR2 is SYGVKD. CDR3 sequence: CAISDRTGGSYEQYF. DNA of the CDR3: TGTGCCATCAGTGATCGGACAGGGGGCAGCTACGAGCAGTACTTC.

V is TRBV11-3 and J is TRBJ2-2, with D perhaps matching TRBD1 (6 bases). CDR1 SGHNT and CDR2 YENEEA come from the germline V gene. V was cut by 0 bases and J by 8 bases, with 7 bases left in between. The CDR3 is 13 residues long. For the CDR3, the DNA is TGTGCCAGCAGCTTAGAGGGGACAGGGGAGCTGTTTTTT. This gives the protein CASSLEGTGELFF.

The gene calls are TRBV11-2 and TRBJ2-7; tentative D call: TRBD1 (6 bases). The CDR3 consists of 15 residues. V shed 0 bases and J shed 3 bases, with 12 bases lying between them. CDR1 SGHAT and CDR2 FQNNGV come from the germline V gene. In nucleotides, the CDR3 is TGTGCCAGCAGCTTAGAGGGGGCCGATTACTACGAGCAGTACTTC. Amino acids: CASSLEGADYYEQYF.

The rearrangement joins TRBV2 to TRBJ2-7, with 7 bases lining up with TRBD1. The CDR3 loop spans 13 amino acids. The V gene's germline CDR1 is SNHLY and CDR2 FYNNEI. J was trimmed by 6 bases and V by 5 bases; bases with no gene match: 7. Written as DNA, the CDR3 is TGTGCCAGCAGTTACACAGGGGTTGGCGAGCAGTACTTC. The encoded protein is CASSYTGVGEQYF.

The CDR3 DNA follows: TGTGCCAGCTCACGGGGGCTACCTGAAGCTTTCTTT. Translation: CASSRGLPEAFF. The gene calls are TRBV19 and TRBJ1-1; TRBD1 might be the D (6 bases). This CDR3 region has 12 residues. V shed 9 bases and J shed 6 bases, with 14 bases lying between them. Germline V gene lookup returns CDR1 LNHDA and CDR2 SQIVND (reference sequence).

The chain uses TRBV7-8 and TRBJ2-1; TRBD2 is a possible D gene (5 bases). The CDR3 covers 16 residues. The germline V gene encodes CDR1 SGHVS and CDR2 FQNEAQ. V lost 5 bases and J lost 2, with 16 bases in between. CDR3 bases: TGTGCCAGCAGCCTAAACATAGCGACTACCTACAATGAGCAGTTCTTC. Translation: CASSLNIATTYNEQFF.

V gene TRBV5-1 combines with J gene TRBJ1-1; D may be TRBD1 (5 bases). CDR1 and CDR2 from the germline V gene are SGHRS and YFSETQ. V lost 4 bases and J lost 6, with 16 bases in between. The CDR3 is 14 residues long. CDR3 residues: CASSEGYGAAEAFF. DNA of the CDR3: TGCGCCAGCAGCGAGGGTTATGGGGCGGCTGAAGCTTTCTTT.

This clone appeared a single time. The rearrangement joins TRBV10-3 to TRBJ2-5; 9 bases fit TRBD1. Germline assignment: CDR1 ENHRY and CDR2 SYGVKD. V shed 7 bases, J shed 1 base, and the junction held 4 bases outside the gene matches. CDR3 length: 14 residues. CDR3 nucleotide sequence: TGTGCCATCAACGGACAGGGGCCCCAAGAGACCCAGTACTTC. It yields the protein CAINGQGPQETQYF.

The J gene is TRBJ2-3, the V gene TRBV7-9, with TRBD1 matching over 8 bases. The CDR3 is 14 amino acids. V shed 4 bases and J 2 bases; nucleotides not matched to a gene: 2. Germline V gives CDR1 SEHNR, CDR2 FQNEAQ (reference sequence). The CDR3: CASSSTGATDTQYF. The CDR3 region has the DNA TGTGCCAGCAGCTCGACAGGGGCCACAGATACGCAGTATTTT.